What follows describes a single TCR beta chain. Its antigen is not known. The sample belongs to a study of T cell responses to AZD1222 COVID-19 vaccine. Study results and caveats: With two AZD1222 doses given, Spike-specific TCR breadth and depth both rose.

The germline V gene has CDR1 LNHNV and CDR2 YYDKDF (reference sequence). Deletions cut 4 bases from V and 3 bases from J, with 16 bases between. This CDR3 contains 16 residues. Profiled with immunoSEQ multiplex PCR; TCRdb holds only in-frame clones, not every one. Seen here are around 130,000 clones, around 94% observed once, and the top ten hold around 7%. Specimen: peripheral blood, collected on day 0 of AZD1222 vaccination. The receptor was isolated from an adult in good health. V usage is TRBV15 and J usage is TRBJ2-1; D might be TRBD1 (6 bases). For the CDR3, the DNA is TGTGCCACCAGCACCGAGGACAGAGCGATCTACAATGAGCAGTTCTTC. Encoded protein: CATSTEDRAIYNEQFF.